Detailed here is one TCR beta chain. Its target is not known. Vbeta (60) and Jbeta (13) primers were used in the PCR. Clones were sequenced by immunoSEQ multiplex PCR, and TCRdb holds only the in-frame ones, with some missing. The table includes about 120,000 clones, 65% to 90% detected once. The data derive from a study of cytomegalovirus exposure and HLA in healthy donors. Study-level results: In a later analysis, CMV-associated beta chains were mostly HLA-associated, it appeared.

V was clipped by 2 bases and J by 8 bases; unmatched bases: 17. The CDR3 is made up of 18 amino acids. Germline V lookup: CDR1 SGHRS, CDR2 YFSETQ. The sequenced sample was PBMCs. This receptor was obtained from a man aged 25 to 40 in good health and CMV-seronegative. The J gene is TRBJ1-4, the V gene TRBV5-1; 8 bases line up with TRBD1. CDR3 nucleotides: TGCGCCAGCAGCTTTCAGGGGGCGCATCTCGCCGGAAAAGAAAAACTGTTTTTT. The encoded protein is CASSFQGAHLAGKEKLFF.